This T cell receptor beta chain derives from a study of memory CD4+ T cells and cytomegalovirus serostatus. The overall study: Healthy Belgian adult donors included about nine CMV-positive and more than 20 CMV-negative people.

The sort gate was single viable CD3+CD4+CD8-CD45RO+ cells for memory CD4+ T cells. About this clone itself: Its antigen is still unknown.

Sequencing was performed with immunoSEQ multiplex PCR; in TCRdb, only in-frame clones are kept and a portion is missing. The sample carries about 56,000 clones, 82% recorded once. There are 15 residues in the CDR3. In germline, CDR1 is LGHNA, CDR2 YSLEER. Unmatched junction bases numbered 5, after V lost 0 bases and J lost 5 bases. The study's findings and limits: A US-trained random forest predicted CMV serostatus with median AUC about 0.92. Suggested: most of the CMV-linked TCR signature lies in CD4+ memory cells. About 40% of the roughly 150 known CMV-associated TCRbeta sequences appeared in CD4+ memory.

The chain links TRBV4-3 to TRBJ2-7; 9 nucleotides match TRBD1. This receptor was identified in an adult in good health and CMV-seronegative. Sequencing input: memory CD4+ T cells from blood. The CDR3 DNA sequence: TGCGCCAGCAGCCAAGATGGGGACAGGGAGGACGAGCAGTACTTC. This gives the protein CASSQDGDREDEQYF.